Given below is one TCR beta chain in context. The antigen is undetermined. This specimen comes from a study of T cells in Graves' hyperthyroidism and ophthalmopathy. Study at large: Peripheral blood was collected at initial diagnosis, before any treatment. Study-wide points: Blood also contained most expanded thyroid clonotypes above 0.001.

Regions amplified from RNA transcripts were the TCR beta CDR3 regions. Primed by the HTBI set, a first-round RT-PCR was run on the TCR CDR3. TCRdb called the multiplex PCR reads again in MiXCR, with one record for every CDR3 protein. The data contain some 500,000 distinct CDR3 sequences, approximately 15% of them seen just once; the ten biggest clones take up over 15%. Used for diagnoses were clinical symptoms, serum thyroxine and TRAb, thyroid ultrasound and orbital computed tomography. The source of the PBMCs was 9.5 to 10 ml of fresh peripheral blood. The J segment lost 6 bases and the V segment lost 3 bases, leaving 10 bases of the junction unmatched. The length of the CDR3 is 16 residues. In germline, CDR1 is GTSNPN, CDR2 SVGIG (reference sequence).

This receptor was taken from a woman in her late teens or twenties with Graves' hyperthyroidism. The chain is built from TRBV30 and TRBJ2-3; 12 bases match TRBD2. Sequencing used blood. Here the CDR3 reads CAWSHGLAGSRDTQYF. The CDR3, as DNA: TGTGCCTGGAGCCACGGACTAGCGGGGTCCCGGGATACGCAGTATTTT.